These 28 T cell receptor beta chains were all obtained from the same sample, sequenced in a study of blood T cell repertoires in COVID-19. The protocol was immunoSEQ multiplex PCR, while the TCRdb copy is restricted to in-frame clones and leaves out a portion. The data show around 310,000 clones, with 85% to 90% seen just once and around 1% held by the top ten. What was sequenced was peripheral blood. These receptors were taken from a woman aged 40 to 50 with COVID-19, enrolled during active disease.

V is TRBV6-2 or TRBV6-3 and J is TRBJ2-1, with 7 positions matching TRBD2. CDR3 length: 20 residues. V shed 2 bases and J 0 bases; nucleotides not matched to a gene: 16. Germline values: CDR1 MNHEY, CDR2 SVGEGT. CDR3 in DNA: TGTGCCAGCAGTTACGTCGCGGCTAGCGGCTACTTCAGCTCCTACAATGAGCAGTTCTTC. It codes for CASSYVAASGYFSSYNEQFF.

The rearrangement uses TRBV7-6 and TRBJ2-3, with 13 positions matching TRBD2. The CDR3 extends over 18 amino acids. Germline V gives CDR1 SGHVS, CDR2 FNYEAQ. V shed 5 bases and J 6 bases; nucleotides not matched to a gene: 14. CDR3 sequence: CASSPSPPTSGRVDTQYF. CDR3 sequence (DNA): TGTGCCAGCAGCCCCAGCCCTCCAACTAGCGGGAGGGTGGATACGCAGTATTTT.

This chain connects TRBV14 to TRBJ2-2; D is undetermined. Trimming took 2 bases from V and 0 from J, leaving 7 bases between them. The CDR3 has 15 amino acids. Per the germline V gene, CDR1 is SGHDN and CDR2 is FVKESK. DNA for the CDR3: TGTGCCAGCAGCCAAAGAACAACGAACACCGGGGAGCTGTTTTTT. Translating it yields CASSQRTTNTGELFF.

The CDR3 DNA is TGTGCCAGCAGCTTAGCCCTTGAAGCTTTCTTT. Translation gives CASSLALEAFF. This chain uses TRBV7-2 with TRBJ1-1; D is ambiguous. CDR1 and CDR2 (germline): SGHTA, FQGNSA. The CDR3 extends over 11 amino acids. Trimming removed 0 bases at V and 7 bases at J, with 3 bases between.

The chain uses TRBV24-1 and TRBJ1-2; D might be TRBD1 (6 bases). Germline assignment: CDR1 KGHDR and CDR2 SFDVKD. This CDR3 region has 13 residues. V was cut by 3 bases and J by 5 bases, with 9 bases left in between. DNA for the CDR3: TGTGCCACCAGTGATGGGACACCATATGGCTACACCTTC. This codes for CATSDGTPYGYTF.

This clone appeared once. V and J are TRBV6-1 and TRBJ2-7; D is possibly TRBD1 (5 bases). The CDR3 covers 13 residues. CDR1 and CDR2 from the germline V gene are MNHNS and SASEGT. V lost 4 bases and J lost 4, with 11 bases in between. The DNA of the CDR3 is TGTGCCAGCAGTGTAGCCCAGGGTTACGAGCAGTACTTC. Translating it yields CASSVAQGYEQYF.

CDR3 bases: TGTGCCAGCAGTGCACAGGGGCCGGAGCAGTACTTC. Its protein is CASSAQGPEQYF. The V and J genes are TRBV2 and TRBJ2-7; 7 bases line up with TRBD1. Trimming cost V 4 bases and J 7 bases; bases outside gene matches: 4. CDR1 is SNHLY and CDR2 is FYNNEI in the germline V gene. The CDR3 sequence is 12 residues long.

The chain recombines TRBV7-2 with TRBJ2-1, with D perhaps matching TRBD1 (6 bases). The CDR3 loop spans 15 amino acids. With 3 bases removed from V and 4 bases from J, the gap between germline ends came to 13 bases. The germline gives CDR1 SGHTA, CDR2 FQGNSA. This chain's CDR3 is CASSLATGNYNEQFF. CDR3 sequence (DNA): TGTGCCAGCAGCTTGGCGACAGGTAATTACAATGAGCAGTTCTTC.

The gene calls are TRBV5-4 and TRBJ1-1, with D perhaps matching TRBD1 (5 bases). The CDR3 loop spans 12 amino acids. Trimming took 3 bases from V and 8 from J, leaving 11 bases between them. Germline assignment: CDR1 SGHNT and CDR2 YYREEE (reference sequence). CDR3 bases: TGTGCCAGCAGCTCCCCGGGGGGGGAAGCTTTCTTT. This translates into CASSSPGGEAFF.

The chain couples TRBV11-2 to TRBJ2-7; 12 nucleotides align to TRBD1. The CDR3 is 18 amino acids. Germline loops: CDR1 SGHAT, CDR2 FQNNGV. Losses at the gene ends were 5 bases for V and 6 bases for J; bases not matched to a gene: 17. CDR3 coding DNA: TGTGCCAGCAGCCTAGGACCGGGGGTCGGGGACAGGGGGCCCGAGCAGTACTTC. Residues: CASSLGPGVGDRGPEQYF.

V is TRBV13 and J is TRBJ1-4, with 10 bases fitting TRBD1. Germline CDR1 is PRHDT and CDR2 is FYEKMQ (reference sequence). The CDR3 has 18 residues. The trim removed 2 bases at V and 0 bases at J, leaving 6 bases unmatched. The DNA for the CDR3 is TGTGCCAGCAGCTTAAGGACAGGGGGAGCCCCAACTAATGAAAAACTGTTTTTT. Encoded protein: CASSLRTGGAPTNEKLFF.

The chain has TRBV19 and TRBJ1-2, with 8 nucleotides matching TRBD1. CDR3 length: 13 amino acids. Germline CDR1 is LNHDA and CDR2 is SQIVND (reference sequence). J was trimmed by 4 bases and V by 8 bases; bases with no gene match: 6. CDR3 in DNA: TGTGCCAGTTCTCGACAGGGGATCTATGGCTACACCTTC. Residues: CASSRQGIYGYTF.

The rearrangement links TRBV28 to TRBJ1-2; D gene uncertain. The germline V gene has CDR1 MDHEN and CDR2 SYDVKM. The CDR3 has 11 residues. V lost 4 bases and J lost 4, with 4 bases in between. Here the CDR3 DNA reads TGTGCCAGCAGTTACATCTATGGCTACACCTTC. It codes for CASSYIYGYTF.

This chain connects TRBV5-1 to TRBJ2-1; 8 nucleotides align to TRBD1. The V gene end was trimmed by 5 bases and the J gene end by 2 bases; junction bases not matched to a gene: 12. CDR1 and CDR2 (germline): SGHRS, YFSETQ. The CDR3 covers 17 residues. The CDR3: CASRGVTGVVTYNEQFF. The CDR3 DNA is TGCGCCAGCAGGGGGGTGACAGGGGTGGTGACCTACAATGAGCAGTTCTTC.

Written as DNA, the CDR3 is TGTGCCAGCAGCCAAGATTTGTCGGAGTATTATGGCTACACCTTC. Translated: CASSQDLSEYYGYTF. The rearrangement joins TRBV4-2 to TRBJ1-2; D gene uncertain. V lost 0 bases and J lost 5, with 13 bases in between. The CDR3 loop spans 15 amino acids. The germline gives CDR1 LGHNA, CDR2 YNFKEQ.

V gene TRBV6-5 combines with J gene TRBJ2-7, with unresolved D. The CDR3 extends over 14 amino acids. V gave up 2 bases and J gave up 2 bases, with 10 bases separating them. The V gene's germline CDR1 is MNHEY and CDR2 SVGAGI. The CDR3 DNA is TGTGCCAGCAGTTACCCGTATAGCCCCTACGAGCAGTACTTC. Translated: CASSYPYSPYEQYF.

The chain employs TRBV4-2 and TRBJ1-1; the D gene is possibly TRBD1 (5 bases). Trimming removed 3 bases from V and 0 bases from J, with 14 bases in between. The CDR3 extends over 16 amino acids. CDR1 is LGHNA, CDR2 YNFKEQ, per germline. For the CDR3, the DNA is TGTGCCAGCAGCCAGAGGTCGGGACTCTTGAACACTGAAGCTTTCTTT. Protein product: CASSQRSGLLNTEAFF.

This chain links TRBV27 with TRBJ2-1; the D is unclear. V dropped 2 bases and J dropped 0 bases, with 11 bases sitting between them. Germline V gene data show CDR1 as MNHEY and CDR2 as SMNVEV (reference sequence). The CDR3 has 16 residues. The CDR3 region has the DNA TGTGCCAGCAGTTTAGAGCCACCGAGCTCCTACAATGAGCAGTTCTTC. It specifies CASSLEPPSSYNEQFF.

V usage is TRBV4-2 and J usage is TRBJ1-2; TRBD1 agrees at 8 bases. The CDR3 extends over 16 amino acids. V lost 4 bases to trimming and J lost 5 bases; unmatched junction nucleotides: 12. The germline CDR1 and CDR2 sequences are LGHNA and YNFKEQ. This chain's CDR3 is CASSPASQGAGYGYTF. The CDR3 nucleotides read TGTGCCAGCAGCCCAGCGTCGCAGGGGGCAGGATATGGCTACACCTTC.

The rearrangement links TRBV7-9 to TRBJ1-6, with TRBD1 as a possible D gene (5 bases). Trimming removed 5 bases at V and 11 bases at J, with 22 bases between. CDR3 length equals 16 residues. Germline CDR1 SEHNR, CDR2 FQNEAQ (reference sequence). CDR3 coding DNA: TGTGCCAGCAGCGTAGGGACTTCTTTCCGAGCGACACCCCTCCACTTT. Its translation is CASSVGTSFRATPLHF.

This rearrangement joins TRBV9 to TRBJ1-5; 7 positions match TRBD1. This CDR3 has 16 amino acids. Unmatched junction bases numbered 9, after V lost 3 bases and J lost 3 bases. The germline V gene has CDR1 SGDLS and CDR2 YYNGEE. The CDR3 spells CASSAGRDSSNQPQHF. As DNA, the CDR3 is TGTGCCAGCAGCGCAGGACGGGACAGCTCCAATCAGCCCCAGCATTTT.

V gene TRBV9 combines with J gene TRBJ1-3; D unresolved. CDR3 size: 13 residues. V was pared by 0 bases and J by 12 bases, with 13 bases between. From germline, CDR1 is SGDLS and CDR2 YYNGEE. The CDR3 loop is CASSVGPGQDIYF. CDR3 in DNA: TGTGCCAGCAGCGTAGGGCCTGGCCAAGACATATATTTT. Full variable domain (remainder filled in from reference TRBV9 and TRBJ1-3): DSGVTQTPKHLITATGQRVTLRCSPRSGDLSVYWYQQSLDQGLQFLIQYYNGEERAKGNILERFSAQQFPDLHSELNLSSLELGDSALYFCASSVGPGQDIYFGEGSWLTVV.

The V call is TRBV7-2, the J call TRBJ2-3, with TRBD1 matching over 7 bases. The CDR3 extends over 13 amino acids. In germline, CDR1 is SGHTA, CDR2 FQGNSA. V gave up 1 base and J gave up 11 bases; unmatched junction bases: 6. The CDR3 protein is CASSLGRGSRQYF. CDR3 nucleotide sequence: TGTGCCAGCAGCTTAGGCAGGGGGTCGCGGCAGTATTTT.

The CDR3 bases are TGTGCCAGCAGCCTTACGACAGGGGGAGAGACCCAGTACTTC. This sequence encodes CASSLTTGGETQYF. The chain recombines TRBV6-5 with TRBJ2-5; 9 positions match TRBD1. J gave up 4 bases and V 6 bases, and 6 bases lay outside the gene matches. Germline V gene data show CDR1 as MNHEY and CDR2 as SVGAGI. The CDR3 has 14 residues.

The genes are TRBV5-5 and TRBJ1-4; TRBD1 aligns across 7 bases. The CDR3 extends over 16 amino acids. Germline V gene data show CDR1 as SGHKS and CDR2 as YYEKEE (reference sequence). Germline trimming cut 4 bases from V and 6 bases from J; bases unmatched to any gene: 12. The CDR3 region is CASSPWGTGEDEKLFF. In nucleotides, the CDR3 is TGTGCCAGCAGCCCGTGGGGCACAGGGGAGGATGAAAAACTGTTTTTT.

This rearrangement joins TRBV27 to TRBJ2-5, with D perhaps TRBD1 (5 bases). Per germline, CDR1 MNHEY and CDR2 SMNVEV (reference sequence). The CDR3 has 15 residues. The germline V and J ends were trimmed by 5 bases and 1 base, with 14 bases remaining between them. The CDR3 loop reads CASSLLDSSQETQYF. The CDR3 region has the DNA TGTGCCAGCAGTCTTCTAGACAGTAGCCAAGAGACCCAGTACTTC.

The CDR3 sequence: CASRPRGSGNTIYF. CDR3 bases: TGTGCCAGCAGACCCAGGGGCTCTGGAAACACCATATATTTT. This chain joins TRBV5-8 and TRBJ1-3, with D perhaps matching TRBD1 (6 bases). V lost 5 bases, J lost 0 bases, and 9 bases lay in between. CDR3 length: 14 amino acids. Germline assignment: CDR1 SGHTS and CDR2 YDEGEE.

Written as DNA, the CDR3 is TGTGCCAGCAGTTTAGCCGATGACAGGGGCTGGTACTATGGCTACACCTTC. Translating gives CASSLADDRGWYYGYTF. The chain uses TRBV28 and TRBJ1-2, with 8 bases fitting TRBD1. From germline, CDR1 is MDHEN and CDR2 SYDVKM. This CDR3 is 17 amino acids long. V shed 2 bases and J 3 bases; nucleotides not matched to a gene: 11.